Shown below are 16 T cell receptor beta chains from a single sample sequenced in a study of T-cell memory formation after mild COVID-19. Using its own MiXCR run on the 5' RACE reads, TCRdb lists one record per CDR3 protein. The sample comprises some 340,000 distinct CDR3 sequences, 10% to 15% of which are singletons, and roughly 23% rests with the top ten. The material sequenced was PBMCs or a T cell subset sorted from them (not recorded which). The receptors originated from a man between 18 and 29 years old who had mild COVID-19 (a few samples of this study predate the infection). Cell type and time point are not known.

The CDR3 protein is CATSDVTENTDTQYF. The CDR3 bases are TGTGCCACCAGTGATGTTACTGAGAACACAGATACGCAGTATTTT. The V gene is TRBV24-1, the J gene TRBJ2-3; D call uncertain. Trimming shortened V by 3 bases and J by 2 bases, and 11 bases separated the two germline ends. CDR1 is KGHDR and CDR2 is SFDVKD in the germline V gene. There are 15 residues in the CDR3.

Only a few counts were recorded for this clonotype. V and J are TRBV6-2 or TRBV6-3 and TRBJ2-7; 8 nucleotides align to TRBD1. From germline, CDR1 is MNHEY and CDR2 SVGEGT. V shed 6 bases and J 3 bases; nucleotides not matched to a gene: 4. This CDR3 has 13 residues. CDR3 coding DNA: TGTGCCAGCAGCGGACAGGGAGACTACGAGCAGTACGTC. Amino acids: CASSGQGDYEQYV.

This clonotype has more than one count but fewer than ten. The chain is built from TRBV7-2 and TRBJ1-4; D may be TRBD1 (5 bases). The CDR3 contains 15 residues. The germline V and J ends were trimmed by 2 bases and 6 bases, with 13 bases remaining between them. The germline CDR1 and CDR2 sequences are SGHTA and FQGNSA. CDR3 sequence reads: CASSLWGSTDEKLFF. DNA for the CDR3: TGTGCCAGCAGCTTATGGGGCAGTACAGATGAAAAACTGTTTTTT.

This clonotype was recorded many times. The chain couples TRBV3-1 to TRBJ1-5; D gene uncertain. Trimming removed 4 bases at V and 7 bases at J, with 11 bases between. The germline CDR1 and CDR2 sequences are LGHDT and YNNKEL (reference sequence). The CDR3 is 13 residues long. CDR3 loop: CASSPGESQPQHF. CDR3 coding DNA: TGTGCCAGCAGCCCCGGGGAGAGCCAGCCCCAGCATTTT.

The chain links TRBV4-1 to TRBJ2-3; unclear D gene. The CDR3 sequence is 16 residues long. CDR1 and CDR2 (germline): MGHRA, YSYEKL. Between the trimmed V and J ends, which lost 0 bases and 0 bases, there was a span of 10 bases. The CDR3 DNA reads TGCGCCAGCAGCCAAGAGATGGGCCCTAGCACAGATACGCAGTATTTT. Translation gives CASSQEMGPSTDTQYF.

This clonotype was counted only a few times. The chain combines TRBV6-1 with TRBJ1-2, with D possibly matching TRBD1 (5 bases). CDR1 MNHNS and CDR2 SASEGT come from the germline V gene. The CDR3 sequence is 14 residues long. V dropped 4 bases and J dropped 8 bases, with 17 bases sitting between them. The CDR3: CASSGGAGDGGYTF. The CDR3 DNA reads as TGTGCCAGCAGTGGAGGTGCCGGGGACGGGGGCTACACCTTC.

In its sample, this clonotype was seen many times. The rearrangement uses TRBV6-5 and TRBJ2-1, with a weak D call TRBD2 (5 bases). The CDR3 runs to 14 residues. Trimming removed 0 bases from V and 6 bases from J, with 9 bases in between. Per germline, CDR1 MNHEY and CDR2 SVGAGI. CDR3: CASSYSRVLNEQFF. The CDR3 nucleotides read TGTGCCAGCAGTTACTCGAGGGTGCTCAATGAGCAGTTCTTC.

This clonotype was found many times. This chain connects TRBV7-9 to TRBJ1-5; D is unresolved. Trimming took off 5 bases at V and 11 bases at J, with 13 bases between the two ends. CDR1 is SEHNR and CDR2 is FQNEAQ in the germline V gene (reference sequence). CDR3 size: 12 residues. CDR3: CASSLGPRAQHF. Here the CDR3 DNA reads TGTGCCAGCAGCCTCGGGCCCCGGGCCCAGCATTTT.

This clonotype was recorded a few times. This CDR3 is CASTLGVQDTQYF. The CDR3 bases are TGTGCCAGCACCCTTGGGGTCCAAGATACGCAGTATTTT. This rearrangement joins TRBV7-2 to TRBJ2-3; no firm D call. V gave up 7 bases and J gave up 5 bases, with 13 bases separating them. The germline CDR1 and CDR2 sequences are SGHTA and FQGNSA. The CDR3 runs to 13 residues.

In nucleotides, the CDR3 is TGCGCCAGCAGCCAAGAAGCCCCGCAGGGCAATGAGCAGTTCTTC. Encoded protein: CASSQEAPQGNEQFF. The chain combines TRBV4-3 with TRBJ2-1, with D possibly TRBD1 on 5 matching bases. With 0 bases removed from V and 6 bases from J, the gap between germline ends came to 12 bases. There are 15 residues in the CDR3. Germline V gene data show CDR1 as LGHNA and CDR2 as YSLEER.

The rearrangement joins TRBV5-1 to TRBJ2-3; D is unresolved. Trimming pared 7 bases from V and 7 bases from J, leaving 7 bases between. Per germline, CDR1 SGHRS and CDR2 YFSETQ. The CDR3 runs 10 residues. CDR3 DNA sequence: TGCGCCAGCGGAGAGTATACGCAGTATTTT. This codes for CASGEYTQYF.

The sample holds a few counts of this clonotype. The rearrangement uses TRBV28 and TRBJ2-7; tentatively, D is TRBD1 (6 bases). Trimming removed 7 bases at V and 3 bases at J, with 10 bases between. The CDR3 is made up of 12 amino acids. CDR1 is MDHEN, CDR2 SYDVKM, per germline. The CDR3 region has the DNA TGTGCCAGCACAGGGGCGTTCTACGAGCAGTACGTC. This encodes CASTGAFYEQYV.

This clonotype was recorded a few times. V usage is TRBV4-2 and J usage is TRBJ1-6, with a possible D match to TRBD1 (5 bases). The CDR3 covers 14 residues. Germline CDR1 and CDR2: LGHNA and YNFKEQ. Trimming removed 0 bases from V and 13 bases from J, with 13 bases in between. CDR3 region: CASSQDRGIGPLHF. CDR3 in DNA: TGTGCCAGCAGCCAAGATAGGGGCATAGGGCCCCTCCACTTT.

The chain recombines TRBV5-1 with TRBJ1-2; TRBD1 matches 8 bases. CDR1 and CDR2 (germline): SGHRS, YFSETQ. This CDR3 region has 15 residues. V lost 0 bases to trimming and J lost 5 bases; unmatched junction nucleotides: 6. The chain's CDR3 is CASSLESGGWYGYTF. CDR3 coding DNA: TGCGCCAGCAGCTTGGAATCAGGGGGCTGGTATGGCTACACCTTC.

This clonotype was observed a handful of times. CDR3 in DNA: TGTGCCAGCAGTTACTGGCAGGGGTTCTACGAGCAGTACTTC. It specifies CASSYWQGFYEQYF. V usage is TRBV6-2 or TRBV6-3 and J usage is TRBJ2-7; TRBD1 is a possible D gene (6 bases). In germline, CDR1 is MNHEY, CDR2 SVGEGT. CDR3 length: 14 residues. The V end lost 1 base, the J end lost 3 bases, and 10 bases lay between the germline ends.

Only a few counts were recorded for this clonotype. The chain has TRBV7-2 and TRBJ1-6; the D is unclear. The CDR3 runs 15 residues. Germline CDR1 reads SGHTA; CDR2 reads FQGNSA. Trimming stripped 3 bases from V and 0 bases from J, with 6 bases between. The CDR3 is CASSFGLSYNSPLHF. The DNA of the CDR3 is TGTGCCAGCAGCTTTGGGCTCTCCTATAATTCACCCCTCCACTTT.